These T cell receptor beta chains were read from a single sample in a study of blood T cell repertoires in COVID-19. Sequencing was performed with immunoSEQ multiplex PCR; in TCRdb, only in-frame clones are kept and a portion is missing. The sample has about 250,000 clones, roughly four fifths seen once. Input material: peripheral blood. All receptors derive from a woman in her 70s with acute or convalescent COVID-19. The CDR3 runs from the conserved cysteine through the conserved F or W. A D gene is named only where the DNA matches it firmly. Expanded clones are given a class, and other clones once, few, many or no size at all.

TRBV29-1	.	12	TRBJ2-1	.	CSGSVSYNEQFF	TGCAGCGGATCGGTCTCCTACAATGAGCAGTTCTTC
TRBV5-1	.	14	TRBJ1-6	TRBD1	CASSEGARDSPLHF	TGCGCCAGCAGCGAGGGGGCGCGCGATTCACCCCTCCACTTT
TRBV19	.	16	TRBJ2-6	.	CASRRQGKTGANVLTF	TGTGCCAGTAGGAGGCAGGGAAAGACCGGGGCCAACGTCCTGACTTTC
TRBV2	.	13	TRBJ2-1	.	CASSLAGWDEQFF	TGTGCCAGCAGTCTGGCAGGATGGGATGAGCAGTTCTTC
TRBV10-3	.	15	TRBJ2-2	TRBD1	CAISSDRGNTGELFF	TGTGCCATCAGTAGCGACAGGGGGAACACCGGGGAGCTGTTTTTT
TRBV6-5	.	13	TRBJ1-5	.	CATQGGVQQPQHF	TGTGCCACTCAGGGAGGGGTCCAACAGCCCCAGCATTTT
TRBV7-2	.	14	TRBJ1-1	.	CASSLGQVNTEAFF	TGTGCCAGCAGCCTTGGACAAGTGAACACTGAAGCTTTCTTT
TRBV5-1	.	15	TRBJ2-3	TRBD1	CASSLDTGGPDTQYF	TGCGCCAGCAGCTTGGATACAGGGGGGCCAGATACGCAGTATTTT
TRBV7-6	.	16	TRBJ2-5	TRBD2	CASSLGSAGGIETQYF	TGTGCCAGCAGCTTAGGGTCAGCGGGGGGGATTGAGACCCAGTACTTC
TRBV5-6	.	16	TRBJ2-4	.	CASSLALQASKNIQYF	TGTGCCAGCAGCTTGGCCTTGCAGGCTTCCAAAAACATTCAGTACTTC
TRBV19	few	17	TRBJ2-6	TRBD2	CASSISGDHSGANVLTF	TGTGCCAGTAGTATAAGCGGGGACCACTCTGGGGCCAACGTCCTGACTTTC
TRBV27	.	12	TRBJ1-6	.	CASSPGTLPLHF	TGTGCCAGCAGTCCAGGGACACTTCCCCTCCACTTT
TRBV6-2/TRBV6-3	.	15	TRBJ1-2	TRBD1	CASSGPGQGLYGYTF	TGTGCCAGCAGTGGTCCGGGACAGGGACTCTATGGCTACACCTTC
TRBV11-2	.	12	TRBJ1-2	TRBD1	CASSFDRGGYTF	TGTGCCAGCAGCTTCGACAGGGGTGGCTACACCTTC
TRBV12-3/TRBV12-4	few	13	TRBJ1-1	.	CASSTVPAGEAFF	TGTGCCAGCAGTACGGTTCCAGCCGGGGAAGCTTTCTTT
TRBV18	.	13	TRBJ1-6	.	CASSPRGVSPLHF	TGTGCCAGCTCACCACGAGGAGTCTCACCCCTCCACTTT
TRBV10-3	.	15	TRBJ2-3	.	CAIRNGGDGSDTQYF	TGTGCCATCAGAAATGGAGGGGATGGGTCAGATACGCAGTATTTT
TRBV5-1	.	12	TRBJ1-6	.	CASSGGDSPLHF	TGCGCCAGCAGCGGAGGGGATTCACCCCTCCACTTT
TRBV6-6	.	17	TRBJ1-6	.	CASSREWSTSGNSPLHF	TGTGCCAGCAGTCGCGAATGGTCGACTTCGGGAAATTCACCCCTCCACTTT
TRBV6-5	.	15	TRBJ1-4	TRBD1	CASRVPGTAYEKLFF	TGTGCCAGCAGAGTCCCCGGGACAGCTTATGAAAAACTGTTTTTT
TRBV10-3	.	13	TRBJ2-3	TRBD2	CAIGGGVTDTQYF	TGTGCCATCGGGGGAGGGGTCACAGATACGCAGTATTTT
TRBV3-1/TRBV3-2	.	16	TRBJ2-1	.	CASSQGGLRDYNEQFF	TGTGCCAGCAGCCAAGGGGGACTGCGGGACTACAATGAGCAGTTCTTC
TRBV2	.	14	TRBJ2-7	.	CASSERDIFYEQYF	TGTGCCAGCAGTGAAAGGGACATCTTCTACGAGCAGTACTTC
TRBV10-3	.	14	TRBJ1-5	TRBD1	CAIGRDRGYQPQHF	TGTGCCATTGGTAGGGACAGGGGCTATCAGCCCCAGCATTTT
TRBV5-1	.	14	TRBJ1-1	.	CASSLEGVVTEAFF	TGCGCCAGCAGCTTGGAGGGGGTAGTGACTGAAGCTTTCTTT
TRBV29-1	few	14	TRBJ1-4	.	CSVEVGPGNEKLFF	TGCAGCGTTGAGGTGGGGCCAGGCAATGAAAAACTGTTTTTT
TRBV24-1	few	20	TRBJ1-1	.	CATSRDSQERETGWDTEAFF	TGTGCCACCAGCCGCGATTCCCAAGAGAGAGAGACAGGTTGGGACACTGAAGCTTTCTTT
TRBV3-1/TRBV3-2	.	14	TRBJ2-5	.	CASAPTHGGETQYF	TGTGCCAGCGCCCCCACTCACGGCGGAGAGACCCAGTACTTC
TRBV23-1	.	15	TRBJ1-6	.	CASSLAGVYNSPLHF	TGCGCCAGCAGTCTAGCCGGGGTCTATAATTCACCCCTCCACTTT
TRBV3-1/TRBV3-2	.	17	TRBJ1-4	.	CASSQVGRVSTNEKLFF	TGTGCCAGCAGCCAAGTCGGCAGGGTTTCAACTAATGAAAAACTGTTTTTT
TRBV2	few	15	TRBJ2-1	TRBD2	CASKLSGGNYNEQFF	TGTGCCAGCAAATTGTCCGGGGGGAATTACAATGAGCAGTTCTTC
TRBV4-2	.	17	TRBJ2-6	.	CASSFGQSSSGANVLTF	TGTGCCAGCAGCTTCGGACAGTCCAGCTCTGGGGCCAACGTCCTGACTTTC
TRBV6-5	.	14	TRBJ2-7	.	CASSYGADTYEQYF	TGTGCCAGCAGTTACGGGGCTGATACCTACGAGCAGTACTTC
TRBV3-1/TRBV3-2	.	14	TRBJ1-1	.	CASSQEARNTEAFF	TGTGCCAGCAGCCAAGAAGCAAGGAACACTGAAGCTTTCTTT
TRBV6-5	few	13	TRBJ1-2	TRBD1	CASSRTGSGGYTF	TGTGCCAGCAGCCGGACAGGGAGCGGCGGCTACACCTTC
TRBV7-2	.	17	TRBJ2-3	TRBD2	CASSLRAGGPSTDTQYF	TGTGCCAGCAGCTTACGAGCGGGGGGGCCGAGCACAGATACGCAGTATTTT
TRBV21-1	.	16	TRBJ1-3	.	CASSTDRVFSGNTIYF	TGTGCCAGCAGCACAGACAGGGTCTTCTCTGGAAACACCATATATTTT
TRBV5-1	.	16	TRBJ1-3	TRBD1	CASSLGQQGAGNTIYF	TGCGCCAGCAGCTTGGGGCAACAGGGGGCCGGGAACACCATATATTTT
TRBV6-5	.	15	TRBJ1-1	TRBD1	CASSLGTGWVTEAFF	TGTGCCAGCAGTCTTGGGACAGGGTGGGTCACTGAAGCTTTCTTT
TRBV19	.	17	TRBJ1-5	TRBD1	CASSPGGGQALNQPQHF	TGTGCCAGTAGTCCTGGGGGGGGACAGGCCCTGAATCAGCCCCAGCATTTT
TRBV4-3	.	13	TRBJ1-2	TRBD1	CASSPQGEGGYTF	TGCGCCAGCAGCCCACAGGGGGAGGGTGGCTACACCTTC
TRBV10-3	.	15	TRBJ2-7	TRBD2	CAISGTSGGASEQYF	TGTGCCATCAGTGGGACTAGCGGGGGGGCCAGCGAGCAGTACTTC
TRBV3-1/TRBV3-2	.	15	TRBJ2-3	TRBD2	CASSPLAGGTDTQYF	TGTGCCAGCAGCCCCTTAGCGGGGGGCACAGATACGCAGTATTTT
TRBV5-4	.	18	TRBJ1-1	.	CASSLDGWGGPMDTEAFF	TGTGCCAGCAGCTTGGATGGGTGGGGGGGGCCTATGGACACTGAAGCTTTCTTT
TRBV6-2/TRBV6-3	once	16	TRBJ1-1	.	CASSYRYSRRNTEAFF	TGTGCCAGCAGTTACAGATACTCCCGCCGAAACACTGAAGCTTTCTTT
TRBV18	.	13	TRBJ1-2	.	CASSPDSNYGYTF	TGTGCCAGCTCGCCAGACAGTAACTATGGCTACACCTTC
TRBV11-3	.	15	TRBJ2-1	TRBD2	CASSAFSGGANEQFF	TGTGCCAGCAGCGCATTTAGCGGGGGGGCTAATGAGCAGTTCTTC
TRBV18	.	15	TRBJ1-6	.	CASSPPGGYNSPLHF	TGTGCCAGCTCACCACCAGGGGGCTATAATTCACCCCTCCACTTT